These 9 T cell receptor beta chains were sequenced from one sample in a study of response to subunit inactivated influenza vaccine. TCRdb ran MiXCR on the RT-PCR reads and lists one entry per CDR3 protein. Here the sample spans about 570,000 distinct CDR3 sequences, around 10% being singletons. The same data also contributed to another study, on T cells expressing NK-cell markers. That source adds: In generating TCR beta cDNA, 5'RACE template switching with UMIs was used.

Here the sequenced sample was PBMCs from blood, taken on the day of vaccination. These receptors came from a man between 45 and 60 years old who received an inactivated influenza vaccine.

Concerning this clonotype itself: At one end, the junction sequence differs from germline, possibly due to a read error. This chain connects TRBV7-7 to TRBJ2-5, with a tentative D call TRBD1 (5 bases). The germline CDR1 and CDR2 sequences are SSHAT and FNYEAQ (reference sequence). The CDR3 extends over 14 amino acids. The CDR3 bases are TGTGCTAGCAGCCCCCCAGGGTTACACGAGACCCAGTACTTC. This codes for CASSPPGLHETQYF.

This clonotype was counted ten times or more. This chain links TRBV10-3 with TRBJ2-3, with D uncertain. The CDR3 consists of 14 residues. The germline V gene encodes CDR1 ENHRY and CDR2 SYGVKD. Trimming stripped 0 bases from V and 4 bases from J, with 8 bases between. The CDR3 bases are TGTGCCATCAGTGAGTCTACCAGACCAGATACGCAGTATTTT. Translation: CAISESTRPDTQYF.

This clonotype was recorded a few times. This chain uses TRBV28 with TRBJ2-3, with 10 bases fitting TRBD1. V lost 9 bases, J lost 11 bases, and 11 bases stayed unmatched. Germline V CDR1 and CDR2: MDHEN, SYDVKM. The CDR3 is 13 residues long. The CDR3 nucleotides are TGTGCCAGTCAGGACAGGGGGGAAACCAGGCAGTATTTT. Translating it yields CASQDRGETRQYF. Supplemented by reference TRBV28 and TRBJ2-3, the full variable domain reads DVKVTQSSRYLVKRTGEKVFLECVQDMDHENMFWYRQDPGLGLRLIYFSYDVKMKEKGDIPEGYSVSREKKERFSLILESASTNQTSMYLCASQDRGETRQYFGPGTRLTVL.

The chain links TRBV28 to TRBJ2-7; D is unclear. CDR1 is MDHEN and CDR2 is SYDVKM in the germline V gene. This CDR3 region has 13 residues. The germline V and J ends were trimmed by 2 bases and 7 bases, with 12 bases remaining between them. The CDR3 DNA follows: TGTGCCAGCAGTTTACACCGACGGCGAGAGCAGTACTTC. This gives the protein CASSLHRRREQYF.

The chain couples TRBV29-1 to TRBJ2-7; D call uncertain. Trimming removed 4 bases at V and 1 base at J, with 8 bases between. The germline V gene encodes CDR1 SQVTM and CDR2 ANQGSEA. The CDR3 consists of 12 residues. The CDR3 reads CSVAAVSYEQYF. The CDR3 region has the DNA TGCAGCGTTGCTGCGGTGTCCTACGAGCAGTACTTC.

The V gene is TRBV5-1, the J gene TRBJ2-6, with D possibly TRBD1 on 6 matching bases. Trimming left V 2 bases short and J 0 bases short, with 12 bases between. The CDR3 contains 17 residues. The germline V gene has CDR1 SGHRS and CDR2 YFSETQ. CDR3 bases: TGCGCCAGCAGCTTATCAGGGGCTTTCTCTGGGGCCAACGTCCTGACTTTC. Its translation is CASSLSGAFSGANVLTF.

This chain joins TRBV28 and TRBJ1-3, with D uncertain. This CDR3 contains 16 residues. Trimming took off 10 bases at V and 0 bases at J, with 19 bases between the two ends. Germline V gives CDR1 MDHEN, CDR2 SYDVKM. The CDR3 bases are TGTGCCACAGGCGTGGGATCGAAACCCTCTGGAAACACCATATATTTT. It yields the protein CATGVGSKPSGNTIYF.

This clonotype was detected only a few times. CDR3 sequence: CSATSRGQPQHF. The DNA of the CDR3 is TGCAGTGCTACCTCAAGGGGTCAGCCCCAGCATTTT. J is TRBJ1-5 and V is TRBV20-1, with D tentatively TRBD1 (5 bases). Germline V gene lookup returns CDR1 DFQATT and CDR2 SNEGSKA (reference sequence). With 4 bases removed from V and 6 bases from J, the gap between germline ends came to 10 bases. This CDR3 has 12 amino acids.

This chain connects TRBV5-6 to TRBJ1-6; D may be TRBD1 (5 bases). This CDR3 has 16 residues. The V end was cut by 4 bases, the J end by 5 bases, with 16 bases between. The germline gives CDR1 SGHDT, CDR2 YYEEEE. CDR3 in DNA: TGTGCCAGCAGCCCGGGGATAGGGGCGAATAATTCACCCCTCCACTTT. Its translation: CASSPGIGANNSPLHF.